A single sample gave rise to the 30 T cell receptor beta chains below, sequenced in a study of T cells in Graves' hyperthyroidism and ophthalmopathy. Regions amplified from RNA transcripts were the TCR beta CDR3 regions. The TCR CDR3 first-round RT-PCR relied on the HTBI primer set. Using its own MiXCR run on the multiplex PCR reads, TCRdb lists one record per CDR3 protein. This table has 37,000 or so distinct CDR3 sequences, approximately 52% appearing once. The specimen sequenced was blood. The receptors come from a man aged 40-49 years with Graves' ophthalmopathy.

In regard to this clonotype: A much larger clone lies one base from this, so it may be a read error. Lacking the conserved final phenylalanine or tryptophan, this CDR3 likely reflects a read error. J is TRBJ2-1 and V is TRBV10-3; TRBD2 might be the D (6 bases). The CDR3 length is 15 residues. CDR1 ENHRY and CDR2 SYGVKD come from the germline V gene. The chain's CDR3 is CASSLSTGDYNEQFL. CDR3 DNA: TGTGCCAGCAGTTTATCGACGGGAGACTACAATGAGCAGTTCCTC.

The chain is built from TRBV2 and TRBJ2-1, with 13 bases lining up with TRBD2. The CDR3 totals 15 residues. The V segment lost 5 bases and the J segment 8 bases; nucleotides outside the gene matches: 6. Germline assignment: CDR1 SNHLY and CDR2 FYNNEI. Here the CDR3 DNA reads TGTGCCAGCAGTCAAGGACTAGCGGGAGCACATGAGCAGTTCTTC. Its translation is CASSQGLAGAHEQFF.

Relative to its sample, this clonotype is medium-sized. The V call is TRBV20-1, the J call TRBJ2-1; 11 bases agree with TRBD2. From germline, CDR1 is DFQATT and CDR2 SNEGSKA (reference sequence). V lost 5 bases and J lost 6; bases outside the gene matches: 3. The CDR3 loop spans 13 amino acids. CDR3 sequence reads: CSALSGRVNEQFF. The CDR3 DNA follows: TGCAGTGCTCTTAGCGGGAGGGTCAATGAGCAGTTCTTC.

The CDR3 nucleotides read TGTGCCAGCAGTGTACAGGGGAGGATGAACACTGAAGCTTTCTTT. Amino acids: CASSVQGRMNTEAFF. V is TRBV2 and J is TRBJ1-1, with 7 bases matching TRBD1. Germline V gives CDR1 SNHLY, CDR2 FYNNEI. There are 15 residues in the CDR3. After removal of 4 bases from V and 0 bases from J, the junction contained 5 bases not matched to a gene.

This clonotype was found many times. J is TRBJ2-7 and V is TRBV28; TRBD1 is a possible D gene (7 bases). The CDR3 has 15 residues. Germline loops: CDR1 MDHEN, CDR2 SYDVKM. Deletions cut 6 bases from V and 4 bases from J, with 19 bases between. The CDR3 is CASRPPRQGGYEQYF. As DNA, the CDR3 is TGTGCCAGCAGACCACCCCGACAGGGAGGTTACGAGCAGTACTTC.

This clonotype was found many times. V usage is TRBV30 and J usage is TRBJ1-4; D might be TRBD1 (6 bases). The CDR3 runs to 15 residues. V lost 2 bases and J 7 bases, leaving 17 bases between the germline ends. CDR1 is GTSNPN and CDR2 is SVGIG in the germline V gene (reference sequence). CDR3 sequence reads: CAWSNRAIRGEKLFF. The DNA for the CDR3 is TGTGCCTGGAGTAACAGGGCAATCCGAGGTGAAAAACTGTTTTTT.

Worth noting for this clonotype: A junction end diverges from the germline sequence, so it may reflect a read error. This rearrangement joins TRBV20-1 to TRBJ1-5; D is uncertain. The CDR3 consists of 13 residues. Germline loops: CDR1 DFQATT, CDR2 SNEGSKA (reference sequence). CDR3 sequence reads: CSVASGDNEPQHF. DNA for the CDR3: TGCAGTGTAGCAAGCGGAGACAATGAGCCCCAGCATTTT.

This clonotype was detected many times. This chain's CDR3 is CASSLDRREGVNEQFF. The CDR3 bases are TGTGCCAGCAGCTTAGATCGGCGGGAAGGGGTCAATGAGCAGTTCTTC. V and J are TRBV11-2 and TRBJ2-1; TRBD2 is a possible D gene (6 bases). The V end lost 0 bases, the J end lost 6 bases, and 15 bases lay between the germline ends. CDR1 SGHAT and CDR2 FQNNGV come from the germline V gene. CDR3 length: 16 residues.

The sample holds one count of this clonotype. The chain recombines TRBV2 with TRBJ2-7, with D perhaps matching TRBD1 or TRBD2 (5 bases each). There are 13 residues in the CDR3. The V gene's germline CDR1 is SNHLY and CDR2 FYNNEI. The V and J ends lost 6 bases and 2 bases respectively, with 11 bases between them. The CDR3 DNA reads as TGTGCCAGCAGGACCCCGGGACCCTACGAGCAGTACTTC. Its protein product is CASRTPGPYEQYF. Supplemented by reference TRBV2 and TRBJ2-7, the full variable domain reads EPEVTQTPSHQVTQMGQEVILRCVPISNHLYFYWYRQILGQKVEFLVSFYNNEISEKSEIFDDQFSVERPDGSNFTLKIRSTKLEDSAMYFCASRTPGPYEQYFGPGTRLTVT.

This clonotype was counted many times. The V and J genes are TRBV20-1 and TRBJ2-5; 11 bases are a match to TRBD2. The CDR3 has 15 amino acids. Trimming at V came to 5 bases and at J to 3 bases, leaving 8 bases not matched to a gene. Germline loops: CDR1 DFQATT, CDR2 SNEGSKA (reference sequence). The CDR3 coding sequence is TGCAGTGCTTTATGGCCGGGACTAGCGGAAGAGACCCAGTACTTC. It translates to CSALWPGLAEETQYF.

As for this clonotype: This likely comes from a read error, as the CDR3 has no conserved phenylalanine or tryptophan at its end. The chain recombines TRBV9 with TRBJ2-5, with unresolved D. The V and J ends lost 4 bases and 7 bases respectively, with 17 bases between them. Per germline, CDR1 SGDLS and CDR2 YYNGEE. The CDR3 is 14 amino acids. CDR3 coding DNA: TGTGCCAGCAGCCCTCCGGACGAATGGGGGACCCAGTACTGC. The encoded protein is CASSPPDEWGTQYC.

This clonotype occurred many times. The V call is TRBV10-3, the J call TRBJ2-1, with 12 bases aligning to TRBD2. Unmatched junction bases numbered 12, after V lost 9 bases and J lost 6 bases. This CDR3 has 16 residues. Germline CDR1 is ENHRY and CDR2 is SYGVKD. Here the CDR3 DNA reads TGTGCCATAACCCCGTCGCCTAGCGGGGGGGCCAATGAGCAGTTCTTC. This sequence encodes CAITPSPSGGANEQFF.

This clonotype showed up many times. V usage is TRBV9 and J usage is TRBJ2-7; D may correspond to TRBD1 or TRBD2 (6 bases each). Trimming removed 3 bases at V and 2 bases at J, with 15 bases between. The CDR3 sequence is 15 residues long. The V gene's germline CDR1 is SGDLS and CDR2 YYNGEE. The CDR3 spells CASSADLRGPYEQYF. The CDR3 nucleotides read TGTGCCAGCAGCGCCGACCTCCGGGGGCCCTACGAGCAGTACTTC.

As for this clonotype: One junction end does not reproduce the germline sequence, and a read error may be involved. V usage is TRBV2 and J usage is TRBJ2-3; D is ambiguous. This CDR3 region has 10 residues. The germline V gene encodes CDR1 SNHLY and CDR2 FYNNEI. CDR3 in DNA: TGTGCCAGCAGGGAATTACCTTGGTCTTTT. It translates to CASRELPWSF.

This rearrangement joins TRBV9 to TRBJ1-2; tentative D call: TRBD1 (6 bases). CDR1 SGDLS and CDR2 YYNGEE come from the germline V gene. Deletions cut 0 bases from V and 7 bases from J, with 22 bases between. CDR3 length: 17 amino acids. CDR3 coding DNA: TGTGCCAGCAGCGTAGATCCCTCCCCGGCGGGGGCTGGTGGCTACACCTTC. This gives the protein CASSVDPSPAGAGGYTF.

This rearrangement joins TRBV20-1 to TRBJ1-2, with D possibly TRBD1 on 5 matching bases. This CDR3 contains 14 residues. Trimming removed 6 bases from V and 4 bases from J, with 18 bases in between. The germline V gene encodes CDR1 DFQATT and CDR2 SNEGSKA (reference sequence). The CDR3 loop is CSAPQAGVFYGYTF. The CDR3 coding sequence is TGCAGTGCCCCCCAAGCGGGGGTCTTCTATGGCTACACCTTC.

The chain is built from TRBV20-1 and TRBJ1-5; D possibly corresponds to TRBD1 (5 bases). V was clipped by 3 bases and J by 14 bases, with 17 bases between them. Germline loops: CDR1 DFQATT, CDR2 SNEGSKA (reference sequence). This CDR3 region has 12 residues. CDR3 nucleotide sequence: TGCAGTGCTAGCGAGGGGACTTCCTACGAGCATTTT. The encoded protein is CSASEGTSYEHF.

The chain has TRBV9 and TRBJ1-6, with D maybe TRBD1 (5 bases). This CDR3 spans 17 amino acids. The V end lost 5 bases, the J end lost 10 bases, and 25 bases lay between the germline ends. CDR1 and CDR2 from the germline V gene are SGDLS and YYNGEE. DNA of the CDR3: TGTGCCAGCAGTTTGGGGGTTTACACCGGGGAGAGGTCACCCCTCCACTTT. Encoded protein: CASSLGVYTGERSPLHF.

J is TRBJ2-4 and V is TRBV20-1, with D tentatively TRBD2 (6 bases). Germline V lookup: CDR1 DFQATT, CDR2 SNEGSKA (reference sequence). CDR3 length: 13 amino acids. V was trimmed by 3 bases and J by 0 bases, leaving 6 bases between them. The CDR3 nucleotides read TGCAGTGCTAGGGGACTAGCCAAAAACATTCAGTACTTC. This codes for CSARGLAKNIQYF.

V and J are TRBV19 and TRBJ2-3; weak D call: TRBD2 (6 bases). CDR1 LNHDA and CDR2 SQIVND come from the germline V gene (reference sequence). V was shortened by 5 bases and J by 6 bases, with 24 bases between the two germline ends. This CDR3 has 17 amino acids. The CDR3 region is CASSAGLAPTQHDTQYF. In nucleotides, the CDR3 is TGTGCCAGTAGTGCCGGCCTAGCGCCGACCCAACACGATACGCAGTATTTT.

This rearrangement joins TRBV20-1 to TRBJ1-1; 9 positions agree with TRBD1. Trimming at V came to 6 bases and at J to 0 bases, leaving 8 bases not matched to a gene. Germline V CDR1 and CDR2: DFQATT, SNEGSKA (reference sequence). The CDR3 runs 15 residues. The CDR3 protein is CSARDRVGLNTEAFF. CDR3 sequence (DNA): TGCAGTGCCCGGGACAGGGTGGGATTGAACACTGAAGCTTTCTTT.

The J gene is TRBJ1-5, the V gene TRBV19, with D perhaps matching TRBD1 (5 bases). The CDR3 covers 16 residues. Looked up from germline, CDR1 is LNHDA and CDR2 is SQIVND (reference sequence). The V end lost 4 bases, the J end lost 2 bases, and 15 bases lay between the germline ends. CDR3 bases: TGTGCCAGTAGTAGAGGACTAGCGGGGGGCAATCAGCCCCAGCATTTT. Translating it yields CASSRGLAGGNQPQHF.

This chain uses TRBV20-1 with TRBJ2-2; D is ambiguous. The V end lost 4 bases, the J end lost 4 bases, and 16 bases lay between the germline ends. The CDR3 has 15 amino acids. Germline V CDR1 and CDR2: DFQATT, SNEGSKA (reference sequence). CDR3 bases: TGCAGTGCTACCAAGGGTGGCCTGGGCACCGGGGAGCTGTTTTTT. Translated: CSATKGGLGTGELFF.

V is TRBV20-1 and J is TRBJ2-6; D is possibly TRBD2 (5 bases). This CDR3 is built from 17 residues. Trimming removed 0 bases from V and 0 bases from J, with 12 bases in between. CDR1 and CDR2 from the germline V gene are DFQATT and SNEGSKA (reference sequence). Here the CDR3 DNA reads TGCAGTGCTAGAGATTTAAGGGAGTACTCTGGGGCCAACGTCCTGACTTTC. It encodes CSARDLREYSGANVLTF.

This rearrangement joins TRBV29-1 to TRBJ1-2; TRBD1 might be the D (6 bases). CDR3 length: 14 amino acids. Germline lookup yields CDR1 SQVTM and CDR2 ANQGSEA. V lost 4 bases and J lost 8, with 20 bases in between. CDR3 in amino acids: CSVVWDTLRRGYTF. CDR3 in DNA: TGCAGCGTTGTCTGGGACACATTAAGACGCGGCTACACCTTC.

By share, this clonotype ranks as medium-sized. The gene calls are TRBV2 and TRBJ2-3; no reliable D call. Germline V gives CDR1 SNHLY, CDR2 FYNNEI. The CDR3 runs 14 residues. Trimming pared 2 bases from V and 4 bases from J, leaving 10 bases between. The CDR3 sequence is CASSEQTKADTQYF. Written as DNA, the CDR3 is TGTGCCAGCAGTGAACAGACAAAGGCAGATACGCAGTATTTT.

Concerning this clonotype: A much larger clone differs from this one at a single base, so this may be a read error. The rearrangement joins TRBV30 to TRBJ1-1, with D uncertain. Trimming stripped 1 base from V and 10 bases from J, with 13 bases between. There are 12 residues in the CDR3. Germline lookup yields CDR1 GTSNPN and CDR2 SVGIG (reference sequence). CDR3: CAWSGTLLVAFF. The CDR3 region has the DNA TGTGCCTGGAGTGGGACCCTCTTAGTAGCTTTCTTT.

Sample share makes this clonotype medium-sized (0.01 to 0.1%). The genes are TRBV25-1 and TRBJ2-1; tentatively, D is TRBD1 (6 bases). The CDR3 length is 13 residues. Trimming left V 4 bases short and J 10 bases short, with 14 bases between. Germline values: CDR1 MGHDK, CDR2 SYGVNS. DNA for the CDR3: TGTGCCAGCAGTGTAGTAGGGGGTGGGGAGCAGTTCTTC. It is translated as CASSVVGGGEQFF.

The chain couples TRBV7-2 to TRBJ2-1, with 8 bases lining up with TRBD2. Trimming removed 1 base from V and 5 bases from J; junction bases left unmatched: 4. Germline V gives CDR1 SGHTA, CDR2 FQGNSA. This CDR3 has 15 amino acids. The CDR3 is CASSLVAGSHNEQFF. In DNA, the CDR3 is TGTGCCAGCAGCTTAGTAGCGGGATCCCACAATGAGCAGTTCTTC. Full variable domain (remainder filled in from reference TRBV7-2 and TRBJ2-1): GAGVSQSPSNKVTEKGKDVELRCDPISGHTALYWYRQSLGQGLEFLIYFQGNSAPDKSGLPSDRFSAERTGGSVSTLTIQRTQQEDSAVYLCASSLVAGSHNEQFFGPGTRLTVL.

This clonotype came up many times. One end of the junction does not line up with germline, which may come from a read error. The V and J genes are TRBV28 and TRBJ2-7; 8 bases fit TRBD1. CDR1 MDHEN and CDR2 SYDVKM come from the germline V gene. The CDR3 runs to 14 residues. The CDR3: CASSHRGINPGLRF. The DNA of the CDR3 is TGTGCCAGCAGTCACAGGGGGATTAATCCGGGATTACGCTTC.